This T cell receptor (beta chain) was captured in a study of spatial heterogeneity in lung cancer. Indicated time point: blood at routine non-recurrence follow-up after resection. TCRdb reprocessed the 5' RACE reads via MiXCR and lists one record per CDR3 protein. The table lists 7,500 to 10,000 distinct CDR3 sequences, about 23% of them singletons. V dropped 10 bases and J dropped 2 bases, with 13 bases sitting between them. Germline CDR1 and CDR2: WSHSY and SAAADI. The CDR3 has 13 amino acids. Sample share makes this clonotype medium-sized. This chain joins TRBV10-2 and TRBJ2-3; D is uncertain. The TCR originated in a female donor with early-stage non-small cell lung cancer. The material was PBMCs, obtained at follow-up. The CDR3 nucleotides read TGCGCCACGAACATCGCTTACACAGATACGCAGTATTTT. Its protein is CATNIAYTDTQYF.